This T cell receptor beta chain was recorded in a study of T cells in Graves' hyperthyroidism and ophthalmopathy. RNA transcripts gave rise to amplified TCR beta CDR3 regions. RT-PCR in the first round (using the HTBI primer set) targeted the TCR CDR3. TCRdb passed the multiplex PCR reads through MiXCR, listing each CDR3 protein once. Among around 390,000 distinct CDR3 sequences listed, about 14% were seen once. Uncontrolled infection, other autoimmune disease, pregnancy and lactation each barred patients from inclusion. This CDR3 is built from 12 residues. Germline lookup yields CDR1 SQVTM and CDR2 ANQGSEA. Trimming removed 7 bases at V and 5 bases at J, with 15 bases between. Regarding the study as a whole: Blood held most thyroid clonotypes expanded above 0.001 frequency. Ophthalmopathy stood apart from stable hyperthyroidism in a 13 V-J model.

Of note for this clonotype: Antigen: not known.

This chain links TRBV29-1 with TRBJ2-7; D is possibly TRBD1 or TRBD2 (5 bases each). Sequences were obtained from blood. The sequence was obtained from a woman under 40 with Graves' ophthalmopathy. The CDR3 region is CSGNRGRDEQYF. CDR3 sequence (DNA): TGCAGCGGGAATCGGGGCAGAGACGAGCAGTACTTC.